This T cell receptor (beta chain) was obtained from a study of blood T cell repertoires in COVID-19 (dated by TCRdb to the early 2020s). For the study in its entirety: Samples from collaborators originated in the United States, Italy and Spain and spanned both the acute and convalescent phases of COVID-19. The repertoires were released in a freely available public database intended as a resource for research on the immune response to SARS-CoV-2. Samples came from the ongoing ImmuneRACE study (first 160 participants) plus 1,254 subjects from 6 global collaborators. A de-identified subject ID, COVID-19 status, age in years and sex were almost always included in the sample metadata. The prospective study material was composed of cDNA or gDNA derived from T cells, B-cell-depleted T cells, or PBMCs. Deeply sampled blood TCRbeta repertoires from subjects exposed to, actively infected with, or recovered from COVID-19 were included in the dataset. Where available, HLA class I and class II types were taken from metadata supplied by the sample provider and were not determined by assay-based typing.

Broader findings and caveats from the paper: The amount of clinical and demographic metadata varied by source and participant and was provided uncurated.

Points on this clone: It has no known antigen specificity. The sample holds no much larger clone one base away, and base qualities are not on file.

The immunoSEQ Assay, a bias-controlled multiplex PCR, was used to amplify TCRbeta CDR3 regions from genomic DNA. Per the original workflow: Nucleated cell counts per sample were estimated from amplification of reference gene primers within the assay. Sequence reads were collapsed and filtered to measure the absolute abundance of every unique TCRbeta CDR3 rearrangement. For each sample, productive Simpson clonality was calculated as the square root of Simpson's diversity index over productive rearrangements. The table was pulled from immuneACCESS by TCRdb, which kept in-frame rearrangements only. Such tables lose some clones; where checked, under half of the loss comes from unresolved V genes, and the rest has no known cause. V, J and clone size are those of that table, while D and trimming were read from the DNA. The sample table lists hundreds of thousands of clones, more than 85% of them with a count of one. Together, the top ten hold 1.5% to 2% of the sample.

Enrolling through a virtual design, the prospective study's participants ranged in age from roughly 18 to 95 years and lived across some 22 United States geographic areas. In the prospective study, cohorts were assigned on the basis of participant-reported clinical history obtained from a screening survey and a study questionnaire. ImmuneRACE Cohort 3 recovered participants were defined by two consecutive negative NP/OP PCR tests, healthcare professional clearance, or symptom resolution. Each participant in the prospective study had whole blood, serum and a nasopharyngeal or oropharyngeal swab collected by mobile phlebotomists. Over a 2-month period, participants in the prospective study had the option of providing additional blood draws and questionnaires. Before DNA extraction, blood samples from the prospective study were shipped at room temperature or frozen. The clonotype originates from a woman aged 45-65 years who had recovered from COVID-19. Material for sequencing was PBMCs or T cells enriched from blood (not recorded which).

Here the CDR3 is given as CASSLAVGNTEAFF. The bases are TGCGCCAGCAGCTTGGCGGTCGGGAACACTGAAGCTTTCTTT. This chain joins TRBV5-1 to TRBJ1-1, with no D gene named confidently. The germline V gene encodes CDR1 SGHRS and CDR2 YFSETQ. V is cut by 0 bases and J by 1 base, and the space between the germline ends is 7 bases. The CDR3, cysteine through phenylalanine, is 14 amino acids long. The sequence is cut down to CDR3 DNA, 42 bases in frame from base 1.